A single sample gave rise to the 4 T cell receptor beta chains below, sequenced in a study of blood T cells in healthy people across ages. Through a sample-barcoded 5' primer and a J-beta primer mix, a second PCR was run for about 6 to 11 cycles. TCRdb analysed the 5' RACE reads with MiXCR anew, one entry per CDR3 protein. The profile shows approximately 800,000 distinct CDR3 sequences, 62% of them singletons. The sequencing input was blood. The source is a man aged 30 to 39 in good health.

The rearrangement uses TRBV6-5 and TRBJ2-4; D remains unclear. The DNA end favors TRBJ2-7, so the J call may be wrong. Germline CDR1 reads MNHEY; CDR2 reads SVGAGI. The length of the CDR3 is 14 residues. Written as DNA, the CDR3 is TGTGCCAGCAGTTACACTGGACGGTACAACGAGCAGTACTTC. Amino acid sequence: CASSYTGRYNEQYF.

The rearrangement links TRBV7-9 to TRBJ2-7; D could derive from TRBD1 or TRBD2 (6 bases each). V lost 2 bases and J 0 bases, leaving 11 bases between the germline ends. Per the germline V gene, CDR1 is SEHNR and CDR2 is FQNEAQ (reference sequence). The CDR3 loop spans 15 amino acids. CDR3 bases: TGTGCCAGCAGCTTAATGGGGGGCCGCTCCTACGAGCAGTACTTC. It is translated as CASSLMGGRSYEQYF.

This clonotype was picked up a small number of times. The V call is TRBV29-1, the J call TRBJ2-4; no clear D. Germline CDR1 reads SQVTM; CDR2 reads ANQGSEA. The CDR3 runs 14 residues. The V gene lost 7 bases and the J gene lost 7 bases, with 20 bases spanning the gap. The CDR3 spells CSAKQAEVTNIQYF. CDR3 DNA: TGCAGCGCCAAGCAGGCCGAAGTCACGAACATTCAGTACTTC.

This clonotype occurred a few times. Written as DNA, the CDR3 is TGTGCCAGCAGTCCAACAAGACGGACCTACGAGCAGTACTTC. Translation gives CASSPTRRTYEQYF. The genes are TRBV28 and TRBJ2-7; D gene ambiguous. The V and J ends lost 5 bases and 2 bases respectively, with 13 bases between them. Germline-derived CDR1 and CDR2 are MDHEN and SYDVKM. CDR3 length: 14 residues.